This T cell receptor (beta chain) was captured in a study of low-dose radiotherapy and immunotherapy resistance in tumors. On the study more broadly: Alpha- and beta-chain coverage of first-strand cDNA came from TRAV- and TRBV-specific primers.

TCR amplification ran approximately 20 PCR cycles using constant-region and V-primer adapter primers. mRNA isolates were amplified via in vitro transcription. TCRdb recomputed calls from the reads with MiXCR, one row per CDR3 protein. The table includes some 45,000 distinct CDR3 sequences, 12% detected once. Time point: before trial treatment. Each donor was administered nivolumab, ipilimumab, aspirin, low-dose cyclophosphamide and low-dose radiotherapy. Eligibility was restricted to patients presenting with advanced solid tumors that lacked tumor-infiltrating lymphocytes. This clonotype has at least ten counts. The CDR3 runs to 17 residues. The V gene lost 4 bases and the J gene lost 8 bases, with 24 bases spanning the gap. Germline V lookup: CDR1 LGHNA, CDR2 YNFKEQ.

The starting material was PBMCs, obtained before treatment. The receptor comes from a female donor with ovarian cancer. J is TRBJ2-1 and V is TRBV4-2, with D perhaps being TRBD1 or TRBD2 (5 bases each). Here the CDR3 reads CASSPGPGTGAEDEQFF. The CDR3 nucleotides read TGTGCCAGCAGCCCCGGCCCCGGGACCGGCGCGGAGGATGAGCAGTTCTTC.